The T cell receptor beta chain under discussion was sequenced for a study of graft-versus-host responses after intestinal transplantation. On the study more broadly: Induction using anti-thymocyte globulin, followed by tacrolimus and steroids for about three years, was given to all recipients.

The CDR3 has 16 residues. V was pared by 0 bases and J by 0 bases, with 7 bases between. Germline V gives CDR1 SGHNT, CDR2 YYREEE (reference sequence). General study results and limits: There was an association between peak levels of circulating GvH clones and early post-transplant HvG declines. Researchers found GvH clones in recipient marrow, and some showed up first in ileum or blood.

The assay was immunoSEQ multiplex PCR, and TCRdb's table has in-frame clones only and misses some. The sample has some 84,000 clones, around 83% seen once. This clone was recorded only once. What it binds is unknown. Material: unstimulated CD4+ T cells sorted from spleen or lymph node cells, obtained before intestinal transplant. The rearrangement links TRBV5-4 to TRBJ2-6; D may be TRBD1 (5 bases). The receptor's source is a human donor who received an intestinal transplant. The CDR3 protein is CASSLAQGSGANVLTF. The CDR3 DNA is TGTGCCAGCAGCTTGGCCCAGGGCTCTGGGGCCAACGTCCTGACTTTC.